This entry lists 19 T cell receptor beta chains sequenced from one sample in a study of blood T cell repertoires in COVID-19. TCRdb keeps only in-frame clones here, not all; method: immunoSEQ multiplex PCR. The sample has about 160,000 clones, 70% to 80% seen once. The sequencing input was peripheral blood. These receptor sequences come from a man between 60 and 75 years old with acute or convalescent COVID-19.

This chain joins TRBV5-6 and TRBJ1-2, with 9 bases lining up with TRBD1. The germline V gene encodes CDR1 SGHDT and CDR2 YYEEEE. The CDR3 extends over 13 amino acids. J was trimmed by 8 bases and V by 4 bases; bases with no gene match: 6. CDR3 residues: CASSPGTGNGYTF. For the CDR3, the DNA is TGTGCCAGCAGCCCTGGGACAGGGAACGGCTACACCTTC. The full variable domain, rest sourced from reference TRBV5-6 and TRBJ1-2, is DAGVTQSPTHLIKTRGQQVTLRCSPKSGHDTVSWYQQALGQGPQFIFQYYEEEERQRGNFPDRFSGHQFPNYSSELNVNALLLGDSALYLCASSPGTGNGYTFGSGTRLTVV.

This clone was seen a single time. The chain carries TRBV7-6 and TRBJ2-2; 11 bases line up with TRBD1. The CDR3 runs 16 residues. From germline, CDR1 is SGHVS and CDR2 FNYEAQ. V shed 5 bases and J 6 bases; nucleotides not matched to a gene: 8. The CDR3 sequence: CASSTRTGGGSGELFF. CDR3 coding DNA: TGTGCCAGCAGCACCCGGACAGGGGGCGGGTCCGGGGAGCTGTTTTTT.

This chain uses TRBV6-5 with TRBJ1-2; 7 bases are shared with TRBD1. Germline V gene sequence: CDR1 MNHEY, CDR2 SVGAGI. This CDR3 region has 15 residues. J was trimmed by 3 bases and V by 6 bases; bases with no gene match: 10. The CDR3 protein is CASSPAEGAHYGYTF. CDR3 bases: TGTGCCAGCAGCCCCGCGGAGGGGGCTCACTATGGCTACACCTTC.

The chain joins TRBV3-1 (or the pseudogene TRBV3-2) to TRBJ1-2, with a tentative D call TRBD1 (6 bases). V lost 3 bases to trimming and J lost 8 bases, with 13 bases between them. The germline V gene encodes CDR1 LGHDT and CDR2 YNNKEL (reference sequence). The CDR3 contains 13 residues. The CDR3 DNA is TGTGCCAGCAGCCAGAGACAGGTCTCGGGCTACACCTTC. Residues: CASSQRQVSGYTF.

CDR3 DNA sequence: TGCAGCGTCCCGACCGGGGGGGAAGAGACCCAGTACTTC. It yields the protein CSVPTGGEETQYF. This rearrangement joins TRBV29-1 to TRBJ2-5; 8 positions match TRBD2. After removal of 6 bases from V and 3 bases from J, the junction contained 6 bases not matched to a gene. The CDR3 spans 13 residues. The germline gives CDR1 SQVTM, CDR2 ANQGSEA.

This clone occurred a few times. V usage is TRBV25-1 and J usage is TRBJ2-2; 8 bases align to TRBD1. The V gene's germline CDR1 is MGHDK and CDR2 SYGVNS. J lost 3 bases, V lost 3 bases, and 3 bases had no gene match. This CDR3 has 15 residues. This CDR3 is CASSEQGAYTGELFF. Here the CDR3 DNA reads TGTGCCAGCAGTGAGCAGGGGGCCTACACCGGGGAGCTGTTTTTT.

This chain connects TRBV7-2 to TRBJ1-1, with D unclear. Trimming removed 6 bases at V and 1 base at J, with 9 bases between. The CDR3 sequence is 13 residues long. Germline values: CDR1 SGHTA, CDR2 FQGNSA. The DNA for the CDR3 is TGTGCCAGCAGACCAACCAGGAACACTGAAGCTTTCTTT. Translating it yields CASRPTRNTEAFF.

The chain joins TRBV5-1 to TRBJ1-2; TRBD1 matches 9 bases. The CDR3 has 15 residues. The germline CDR1 and CDR2 sequences are SGHRS and YFSETQ. The V gene end was trimmed by 0 bases and the J gene end by 7 bases; junction bases not matched to a gene: 7. The CDR3 reads CASSLGGTGYPGYTF. For the CDR3, the DNA is TGCGCCAGCAGCTTGGGCGGGACAGGGTACCCTGGCTACACCTTC.

This chain links TRBV9 with TRBJ1-2; 8 bases are shared with TRBD1. The CDR3 runs to 16 residues. Trimming took 0 bases from V and 4 from J; bases not matched to a gene: 8. Germline CDR1 reads SGDLS; CDR2 reads YYNGEE. CDR3 nucleotide sequence: TGTGCCAGCAGCGTAGTTCCGGGACAGGCATCCTATGGCTACACCTTC. It yields the protein CASSVVPGQASYGYTF.

The chain joins TRBV5-1 to TRBJ2-7; TRBD2 aligns across 8 bases. The J segment lost 6 bases and the V segment lost 3 bases, leaving 14 bases of the junction unmatched. CDR3 size: 16 residues. The germline CDR1 and CDR2 sequences are SGHRS and YFSETQ. The CDR3 loop reads CASSSGVGTRMIEQYF. The CDR3 DNA reads as TGCGCCAGCAGCTCGGGGGTCGGGACTAGAATGATCGAGCAGTACTTC.

The chain uses TRBV5-1 and TRBJ1-1; 8 bases line up with TRBD1. The J segment lost 3 bases and the V segment lost 2 bases, leaving 6 bases of the junction unmatched. The CDR3 totals 15 residues. Germline V gene lookup returns CDR1 SGHRS and CDR2 YFSETQ. In nucleotides, the CDR3 is TGCGCCAGCAGCTTTCAGGGACAGGCTTACACTGAAGCTTTCTTT. It is translated as CASSFQGQAYTEAFF.

The J gene is TRBJ1-1, the V gene TRBV11-3, with 9 nucleotides matching TRBD1. Germline CDR1 is SGHNT and CDR2 is YENEEA. Trimming cost V 5 bases and J 5 bases; bases outside gene matches: 9. This CDR3 has 15 amino acids. In nucleotides, the CDR3 is TGTGCCAGCAGCGGTAGGACAGGGGAGAAGACTGAAGCTTTCTTT. Translating gives CASSGRTGEKTEAFF.

This chain joins TRBV30 and TRBJ2-5; D may be TRBD2 (5 bases). Deletions cut 1 base from V and 4 bases from J, with 13 bases between. Per the germline V gene, CDR1 is GTSNPN and CDR2 is SVGIG (reference sequence). The CDR3 length is 14 residues. CDR3 amino acids: CAWSGIGSGETQYF. The CDR3 DNA follows: TGTGCCTGGAGTGGTATTGGGAGTGGAGAGACCCAGTACTTC. The whole variable domain, remainder taken from reference TRBV30 and TRBJ2-5, is SQTIHQWPATLVQPVGSPLSLECTVEGTSNPNLYWYRQAAGRGLQLLFYSVGIGQISSEVPQNLSASRPQDRQFILSSKKLLLSDSGFYLCAWSGIGSGETQYFGPGTRLLVL.

The genes are TRBV15 and TRBJ1-2; 11 bases are shared with TRBD1. Germline assignment: CDR1 LNHNV and CDR2 YYDKDF (reference sequence). J lost 4 bases, V lost 3 bases, and 7 bases had no gene match. The CDR3 has 16 residues. CDR3 DNA sequence: TGTGCCACCAGCAGTGGGGACAGGGGGGTGAGCTATGGCTACACCTTC. Encoded protein: CATSSGDRGVSYGYTF.

This clone was found once. The genes are TRBV11-2 and TRBJ1-4; the match to TRBD1 covers 7 bases. J was trimmed by 5 bases and V by 3 bases; bases with no gene match: 3. The CDR3 extends over 14 amino acids. The germline gives CDR1 SGHAT, CDR2 FQNNGV. DNA of the CDR3: TGTGCCAGCAGCTTCCGGGACAGAAATGAAAAACTGTTTTTT. Translation: CASSFRDRNEKLFF.

With regard to this clone: The sample has other DNA sequences that encode this CDR3 too. The V and J genes are TRBV9 and TRBJ1-3, with 8 bases aligning to TRBD1. The CDR3 sequence is 15 residues long. V dropped 2 bases and J dropped 0; count of bases not matched to a gene: 1. Germline CDR1 is SGDLS and CDR2 is YYNGEE. The DNA for the CDR3 is TGTGCCAGCAGCGTCGGGACAGGCTCTGGAAACACCATATATTTT. Protein product: CASSVGTGSGNTIYF.

The sample holds a few counts of this clone. Other DNA sequences from this sample encode an identical CDR3 as well. The genes are TRBV10-3 and TRBJ2-7; a possible D gene is TRBD1 (6 bases). CDR3 size: 11 residues. Trimming stripped 8 bases from V and 2 bases from J, with 7 bases between. Germline values: CDR1 ENHRY, CDR2 SYGVKD. DNA of the CDR3: TGTGCCATCGGACAGACCTACGAGCAGTACTTC. Its protein product is CAIGQTYEQYF.

This clone was picked up one time. The rearrangement joins TRBV11-3 to TRBJ2-1; 8 bases fit TRBD1. Germline assignment: CDR1 SGHNT and CDR2 YENEEA. The CDR3 length is 15 residues. V lost 5 bases to trimming and J lost 9 bases; unmatched junction nucleotides: 12. In nucleotides, the CDR3 is TGTGCCAGCAGCCATGGTGGGACAGGTCACGCTGAGCAGTTCTTC. Translating gives CASSHGGTGHAEQFF.

This clone has at least ten counts. The chain uses TRBV19 and TRBJ1-5; D uncertain. Germline CDR1 reads LNHDA; CDR2 reads SQIVND (reference sequence). V was shortened by 0 bases and J by 3 bases, with 9 bases between the two germline ends. The CDR3 loop spans 15 amino acids. The CDR3 DNA is TGTGCCAGTAGTATAGAGAGAAGTAACAATCAGCCCCAGCATTTT. Translation gives CASSIERSNNQPQHF.